Sequencing of this T cell receptor beta chain was carried out in a study of beta chain features in type 1 diabetes. Study in general: Patients were similar to healthy donors in age and gender (as well as in cell yields). All samples combined gave around 98,000,000 sorted cells for examination.

This CDR3 comprises 14 residues. Germline CDR1 is ENHRY and CDR2 is SYGVKD. Trimming removed 7 bases at V and 5 bases at J, with 17 bases between. Turning to this clone: Its specificity is not known.

Via CD45RO/CCR7/CD25/CD127/CD95/CD27, cells of the CD4+ naive, central memory, regulatory and stem cell-like memory subsets were sorted. The authors reverse transcribed all of the isolated RNA, so sequencing captured expressed TCRB transcripts. Produced via immunoSEQ multiplex PCR; TCRdb's table is partial and in-frame only. This repertoire shows more than 55,000 clones, 52% found once; its top ten account for about 2.4%. Study-level results: Moderate yet significant TCRB CDR3 shortening was seen in Type 1 diabetes patients in all four CD4+ subsets.

This receptor was identified in a middle-aged woman with type 1 diabetes. The sequenced material came from Tregs from blood. This chain uses TRBV10-3 with TRBJ1-2, with TRBD1 as a possible D gene (5 bases). The CDR3 sequence is CAIKPGDGGYGYTF. Here the CDR3 DNA reads TGTGCCATCAAACCCGGGGACGGAGGGTATGGCTACACCTTC.